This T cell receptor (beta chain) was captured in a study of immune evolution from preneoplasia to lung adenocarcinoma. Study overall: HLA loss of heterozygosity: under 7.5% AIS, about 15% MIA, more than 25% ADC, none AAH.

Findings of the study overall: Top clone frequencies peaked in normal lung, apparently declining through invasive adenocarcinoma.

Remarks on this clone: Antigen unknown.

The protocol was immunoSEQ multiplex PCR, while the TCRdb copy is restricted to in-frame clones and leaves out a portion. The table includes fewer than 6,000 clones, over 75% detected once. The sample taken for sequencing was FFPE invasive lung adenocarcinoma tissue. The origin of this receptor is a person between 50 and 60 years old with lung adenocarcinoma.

The CDR3 DNA is TGTGCCAGCTCACCCGGGACAGGGGGCTTTCAGCCCCAGCATTTT. This gives the protein CASSPGTGGFQPQHF. The gene calls are TRBV18 and TRBJ1-5; 12 bases are shared with TRBD1. The CDR3 spans 15 residues. Germline CDR1 and CDR2: KGHSH and LQKENI. V dropped 3 bases and J dropped 6; count of bases not matched to a gene: 3.